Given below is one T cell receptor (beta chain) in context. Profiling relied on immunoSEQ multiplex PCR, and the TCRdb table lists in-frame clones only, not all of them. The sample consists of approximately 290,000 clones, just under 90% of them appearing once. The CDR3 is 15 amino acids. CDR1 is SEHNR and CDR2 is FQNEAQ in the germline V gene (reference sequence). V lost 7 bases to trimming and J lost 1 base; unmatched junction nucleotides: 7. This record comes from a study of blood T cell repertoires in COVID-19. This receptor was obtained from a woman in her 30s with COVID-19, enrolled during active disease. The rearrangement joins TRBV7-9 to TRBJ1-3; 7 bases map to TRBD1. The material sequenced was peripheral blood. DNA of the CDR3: TGTGCCAGCATTGCATCAGGGGGTTCTGGAAACACCATATATTTT. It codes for CASIASGGSGNTIYF.